This T cell receptor beta chain was recovered during a study of T cells in Graves' hyperthyroidism and ophthalmopathy. The study's findings and limits: Blood also held most thyroid clonotypes expanded beyond 0.001. By a 13 V-J model, ophthalmopathy was set apart from stable hyperthyroidism. The model identified upcoming ophthalmopathy a median approximately six months ahead of onset.

Template material for amplifying TCR beta CDR3 regions consisted of RNA transcripts. During a first-round RT-PCR of the TCR CDR3, the HTBI primer set was used. MiXCR, applied by TCRdb to the multiplex PCR reads, yields one record per CDR3 protein. The table has 650,000 to 800,000 distinct CDR3 sequences, roughly 45% seen once. The germline V and J ends were trimmed by 5 bases and 3 bases, with 13 bases remaining between them. The CDR3 is made up of 14 amino acids. Germline V lookup: CDR1 SEHNR, CDR2 FQNEAQ (reference sequence). Concerning this clonotype itself: What it recognizes is unknown.

Exclusions: uncontrolled infection, other autoimmune disease, pregnancy, lactation. The source of this sequence is an adult man with Graves' disease, either hyperthyroidism or ophthalmopathy (not recorded which). Material for sequencing was peripheral blood or thyroid tissue (not recorded which). The chain links TRBV7-9 to TRBJ2-5; D uncertain. CDR3 protein: CASSPAGEEETQYF. CDR3 nucleotide sequence: TGTGCCAGCAGCCCGGCCGGTGAGGAAGAGACCCAGTACTTC.